This T cell receptor (beta chain) came from a study of OX40 agonist ivuxolimab in advanced cancers. TCRdb keeps only in-frame clones here, not all; method: immunoSEQ multiplex PCR. Of more than 35,000 clones listed, 86% are singletons. Germline V gene data show CDR1 as SQVTM and CDR2 as ANQGSEA. V was cut by 5 bases and J by 6 bases, with 20 bases left in between. This CDR3 is built from 14 residues. The TCR comes from an adult with an advanced solid tumor such as melanoma, head and neck, liver or kidney cancer. The V and J genes are TRBV29-1 and TRBJ2-7; tentative D call: TRBD1 (6 bases). The specimen was CD4+ or CD8+ T cells sorted from blood, collected in a trial of the OX40 agonist ivuxolimab. The CDR3 protein is CSVTQGSPSLEQYF. CDR3 nucleotides: TGCAGCGTTACTCAGGGGTCCCCTAGTCTCGAGCAGTACTTC.